Listed below are T cell receptor beta chains from one sample, sequenced in a study of post-analysis software for immune sequencing data. One entry per CDR3 protein, called by TCRdb with MiXCR from the PCR reads. Here the sample spans a few hundred thousand distinct CDR3 sequences, about 38% being singletons. The sequenced sample was blood. These receptors all stem from a girl aged 10-17 years with multiple sclerosis. CDR3s include the opening cysteine and the closing phenylalanine or tryptophan. A D gene is named only where the DNA matches it firmly. Clone size is not always given. Where it is, it says once, few, many or a class for expanded clones.

j_call d_call v_call clone_size cdr3_aa cdr3_nt
TRBJ1-1 - TRBV25-1 - CASSEYPGNTEAFF TGTGCCAGCAGTGAATATCCGGGGAACACTGAAGCTTTCTTT
TRBJ2-3 TRBD2 TRBV20-1 - CSAREVRREGEGQYF TGCAGTGCTAGGGAAGTCAGGCGGGAGGGCGAAGGGCAGTATTTT
TRBJ1-1 - TRBV6-1 few CASRVKGGTTEAFF TGTGCCAGCAGAGTAAAGGGAGGGACAACTGAAGCTTTCTTT
TRBJ1-2 - TRBV2 - CASRGLYYGYTF TGTGCCAGCAGGGGACTGTACTATGGCTACACCTTC
TRBJ2-7 - TRBV4-1 many CASSQDLGGPHYYEQYF TGCGCCAGCAGCCAAGATTTGGGGGGTCCTCATTACTACGAGCAGTACTTC
TRBJ2-4 TRBD2 TRBV20-1 - CSARPSGGAEAKNIQYF TGCAGTGCTAGGCCGAGCGGGGGGGCCGAGGCCAAAAACATTCAGTACTTC
TRBJ2-3 TRBD2 TRBV13 - CASSKPSGGASDTRYF TGTGCCAGCAGCAAACCTAGCGGGGGGGCCTCAGATACGCGGTATTTT
TRBJ2-1 - TRBV3-1 many CASSHSLGGIPPKQFF TGTGCCAGCAGCCACTCTCTAGGCGGGATACCCCCCAAGCAGTTCTTC
TRBJ2-2 - TRBV6-1 - CASSEIGATGELFF TGTGCCAGCAGTGAAATCGGGGCAACCGGGGAGCTGTTTTTT
TRBJ2-1 TRBD1 TRBV5-6 few CASSLPTGPHNEQFF TGTGCCAGCAGCTTGCCGACAGGGCCGCACAATGAGCAGTTCTTC
TRBJ1-2 - TRBV15 many CATSMVEFYGYTF TGTGCCACCAGCATGGTAGAGTTCTATGGCTACACCTTC
TRBJ2-1 - TRBV4-1 - CASSQVARDSKYNEQFF TGCGCCAGCAGCCAAGTGGCACGGGACTCTAAATACAATGAGCAGTTCTTC
TRBJ1-5 - TRBV12-3/TRBV12-4 many CASSLGETASNQPQHF TGTGCCAGCAGTTTAGGTGAGACAGCCAGCAATCAGCCCCAGCATTTT
TRBJ2-1 TRBD2 TRBV7-2 many CASSLAWAGEVAGTHNKQFF TGTGCCAGCAGCTTAGCGTGGGCGGGGGAGGTGGCCGGGACCCACAATAAGCAGTTCTTC
TRBJ2-1 - TRBV11-2 - CASSFSGDSYNEQFF TGTGCCAGCAGCTTTTCGGGGGACTCCTACAATGAGCAGTTCTTC
TRBJ2-1 TRBD2 TRBV5-1 - CASSLAEAGAPNEQFF TGCGCCAGCAGCTTGGCCGAAGCGGGGGCCCCCAATGAGCAGTTCTTC
TRBJ2-1 TRBD2 TRBV19 - CASSRTSGGMDNEQFF TGTGCCAGTAGTCGTACTAGCGGGGGGATGGACAACGAGCAGTTCTTC
TRBJ1-6 - TRBV12-3/TRBV12-4 many CASSFARGGSPLHF TGTGCCAGCAGTTTTGCCAGGGGAGGCTCACCCCTCCACTTT
TRBJ2-3 TRBD2 TRBV4-2 - CASSQGDVREGTDTQYF TGTGCCAGCAGCCAAGGGGATGTTCGGGAGGGGACAGATACGCAGTATTTT
TRBJ2-1 TRBD2 TRBV5-5 many CASSSGLARNEQFF TGTGCCAGCAGCTCGGGACTAGCGCGAAATGAGCAGTTCTTC
TRBJ1-1 - TRBV29-1 many CSVLGRVGAEAFF TGCAGCGTCCTGGGGAGGGTCGGGGCTGAAGCTTTCTTT
TRBJ2-7 - TRBV20-1 - CSARDPLGSYNEQYF TGCAGTGCTAGAGATCCCCTCGGCTCCTACAATGAGCAGTACTTC
TRBJ2-2 - TRBV7-3 few CATGYGETEELFF TGTGCCACCGGGTATGGGGAAACCGAGGAGCTGTTTTTT
TRBJ2-3 - TRBV20-1 many CSTGTVPHQTDTQYF TGCAGTACCGGGACCGTGCCGCACCAGACAGATACGCAGTATTTT
TRBJ2-2 - TRBV7-9 few CATLGSGFGGELFF TGTGCCACCCTAGGGAGCGGGTTTGGCGGGGAGCTGTTTTTT
TRBJ2-3 - TRBV20-1 many CSLRGAVTDTQYF TGTAGCCTTAGGGGGGCTGTTACAGATACGCAGTATTTT
TRBJ1-5 - TRBV20-1 - CSARDQIEALGNQPQHF TGCAGTGCTAGAGATCAGATCGAGGCGTTGGGCAATCAGCCCCAGCATTTT
TRBJ2-3 - TRBV4-1 many CASSQANGGVYF TGCGCCAGCAGCCAAGCGAACGGAGGCGTGTATTTT
TRBJ1-2 - TRBV5-1 - CASSLAHPTNYGYTF TGCGCCAGCAGCTTGGCCCACCCGACTAACTATGGCTACACCTTC
TRBJ2-1 TRBD2 TRBV24-1 few CASTSGEFSDEQFF TGTGCCTCGACTAGCGGGGAGTTTTCGGATGAGCAGTTCTTC
TRBJ2-3 TRBD1 TRBV20-1 many CSADDRGESDTQYF TGCAGTGCTGATGACAGGGGGGAGTCAGATACGCAGTATTTT
TRBJ2-2 - TRBV7-7 - CASSFPGTPPWELFF TGTGCTAGCAGCTTCCCTGGGACTCCACCCTGGGAGCTGTTTTTT
TRBJ2-3 TRBD1 TRBV5-1 many CASSLGTGGADTQYF TGCGCCAGCAGCTTGGGGACAGGGGGAGCAGATACGCAGTATTTT
TRBJ2-3 TRBD2 TRBV7-9 many CASSSPGLARASLGDTQYF TGTGCCAGCAGCTCACCGGGACTAGCTCGGGCCAGTTTGGGAGATACGCAGTATTTT
TRBJ1-1 TRBD1 TRBV3-1 - CAGSQVTGITEAFF TGTGCCGGCAGCCAAGTGACAGGGATCACTGAAGCTTTCTTT
TRBJ2-3 - TRBV27 few CASSSIFEEEADTQYF TGTGCCAGCAGTTCCATTTTCGAGGAGGAGGCAGATACGCAGTATTTT
TRBJ2-3 TRBD2 TRBV10-3 - CAISDRTSGSNTDTQYF TGTGCCATCAGTGACCGGACTAGCGGGAGTAACACAGATACGCAGTATTTT
TRBJ2-1 - TRBV5-1 - CASSLSFGESSYNEQFF TGCGCCAGCAGCTTATCTTTTGGTGAGAGCTCCTACAATGAGCAGTTCTTC
TRBJ1-1 - TRBV19 - CASSRGVSTEAFF TGTGCCAGTAGTAGGGGGGTGAGCACTGAAGCTTTCTTT
TRBJ2-4 - TRBV4-1 many CASCGVYSKNIQYF TGCGCCAGCTGCGGCGTTTATAGCAAAAACATTCAGTACTTC
TRBJ2-3 TRBD2 TRBV20-1 many CSAAPSGGNTDTQYF TGCAGTGCTGCCCCAAGCGGGGGGAACACAGATACGCAGTATTTT